This passage covers 15 T cell receptor beta chains from one sample sequenced in a study of blood T cell repertoires in COVID-19. TCRdb's copy holds only in-frame clones and misses some; the assay was immunoSEQ multiplex PCR. In the table there are tens of thousands of clones, 75% to 85% of which are singletons. Sequenced material: peripheral blood. These receptors all come from a man in his 60s with COVID-19, enrolled during active disease.

In this sample, this clone turned up once. The rearrangement joins TRBV7-9 to TRBJ1-4, with 7 bases identical to TRBD1. CDR3 length: 16 amino acids. CDR1 SEHNR and CDR2 FQNEAQ come from the germline V gene (reference sequence). V lost 5 bases and J lost 5; bases outside the gene matches: 11. CDR3 loop: CASSQPGAGGNEKLFF. For the CDR3, the DNA is TGTGCCAGCAGCCAACCTGGGGCAGGGGGAAATGAAAAACTGTTTTTT.

This chain joins TRBV5-1 and TRBJ2-2; 12 nucleotides line up with TRBD2. V dropped 4 bases and J dropped 7; count of bases not matched to a gene: 14. The length of the CDR3 is 18 residues. Per germline, CDR1 SGHRS and CDR2 YFSETQ. DNA of the CDR3: TGCGCCAGCAGCGAAATACTAGCGGGAGGTCCCGGGGGCGGGGAGCTGTTTTTT. Translated, it gives CASSEILAGGPGGGELFF.

The chain employs TRBV19 and TRBJ1-2, with D maybe TRBD1 (6 bases). The CDR3 consists of 15 residues. Germline CDR1 LNHDA, CDR2 SQIVND (reference sequence). V shed 7 bases and J shed 2 bases, with 17 bases lying between them. For the CDR3, the DNA is TGTGCCAGTACAAACCGGGACAACGTCAACTATGGCTACACCTTC. It yields the protein CASTNRDNVNYGYTF. The full variable domain, rest sourced from reference TRBV19 and TRBJ1-2, is DGGITQSPKYLFRKEGQNVTLSCEQNLNHDAMYWYRQDPGQGLRLIYYSQIVNDFQKGDIAEGYSVSREKKESFPLTVTSAQKNPTAFYLCASTNRDNVNYGYTFGSGTRLTVV.

This sequence joins TRBV13 and TRBJ1-2; D is ambiguous. Trimming left V 1 base short and J 4 bases short, with 10 bases between. The V gene's germline CDR1 is PRHDT and CDR2 FYEKMQ (reference sequence). The CDR3 extends over 14 amino acids. This chain's CDR3 is CASSLARRSYGYTF. CDR3 nucleotide sequence: TGTGCCAGCAGCTTAGCGAGAAGAAGCTATGGCTACACCTTC.

The chain joins TRBV2 to TRBJ2-3; 8 bases match TRBD2. After removal of 8 bases from V and 4 bases from J, the junction contained 11 bases not matched to a gene. The CDR3 is 15 residues long. Germline lookup yields CDR1 SNHLY and CDR2 FYNNEI. The CDR3 sequence: CASGPWGLVADTQYF. The CDR3 DNA reads as TGTGCCAGCGGGCCTTGGGGACTAGTTGCAGATACGCAGTATTTT.

This clone has a single count. The rearrangement links TRBV6-6 to TRBJ1-1; D uncertain. This CDR3 spans 13 amino acids. V was clipped by 0 bases and J by 1 base, with 3 bases between them. In germline, CDR1 is MNHNY, CDR2 SVGAGI (reference sequence). The CDR3 protein is CASSYSANTEAFF. CDR3 in DNA: TGTGCCAGCAGTTACTCAGCGAACACTGAAGCTTTCTTT.

This chain links TRBV25-1 with TRBJ2-1; D might be TRBD1 (5 bases). CDR1 MGHDK and CDR2 SYGVNS come from the germline V gene. V dropped 0 bases and J dropped 8 bases, with 23 bases sitting between them. The length of the CDR3 is 18 residues. This CDR3 is CASSEYPRAGPLRDEQFF. The CDR3 nucleotides are TGTGCCAGCAGTGAATACCCCAGGGCAGGGCCCCTAAGGGATGAGCAGTTCTTC.

The chain links TRBV10-3 to TRBJ2-7, with D perhaps matching TRBD2 (5 bases). V lost 0 bases to trimming and J lost 7 bases, with 16 bases between them. Looked up from germline, CDR1 is ENHRY and CDR2 is SYGVKD. The CDR3 runs to 15 residues. The CDR3 coding sequence is TGTGCCATCAGTGAGTCGGTGCGGGCCCCGGGGGAGCAGTACTTC. Its translation is CAISESVRAPGEQYF.

Only a few counts were recorded for this clone. This chain uses TRBV6-2 or TRBV6-3 with TRBJ1-3; a possible D gene is TRBD1 (6 bases). Germline-derived CDR1 and CDR2 are MNHEY and SVGEGT. V was pared by 4 bases and J by 7 bases, with 11 bases between. CDR3 size: 13 residues. The CDR3 reads CASSFTGINTIYF. The CDR3 bases are TGTGCCAGCAGTTTTACAGGGATTAACACCATATATTTT.

The chain has TRBV30 and TRBJ1-5, with 8 positions matching TRBD1. V gave up 2 bases and J gave up 0 bases; unmatched junction bases: 15. The CDR3 consists of 19 residues. Per germline, CDR1 GTSNPN and CDR2 SVGIG (reference sequence). The CDR3 protein is CAWSPQGARGFYSNQPQHF. CDR3 nucleotides: TGTGCCTGGAGTCCCCAGGGGGCCAGGGGGTTTTATAGCAATCAGCCCCAGCATTTT.

This chain connects TRBV7-8 to TRBJ1-1; D possibly corresponds to TRBD1 (5 bases). This CDR3 is built from 14 residues. In germline, CDR1 is SGHVS, CDR2 FQNEAQ. Trimming shortened V by 5 bases and J by 5 bases, and 15 bases separated the two germline ends. Here the CDR3 DNA reads TGTGCCAGCAGCCTCGGTGGGGCAGGAACTGAAGCTTTCTTT. It is translated as CASSLGGAGTEAFF.

This rearrangement joins TRBV11-2 to TRBJ1-2; TRBD1 agrees at 7 bases. Germline values: CDR1 SGHAT, CDR2 FQNNGV. The CDR3 has 16 amino acids. After removal of 5 bases from V and 4 bases from J, the junction contained 13 bases not matched to a gene. CDR3 DNA: TGTGCCAGCAGCCACTTGGGACAGCAGCTTCTCTATGGCTACACCTTC. Protein sequence: CASSHLGQQLLYGYTF.

A word on this clone: A read error may account for a junction end that differs from germline. Other DNA sequences from this sample encode an identical CDR3 as well. In nucleotides, the CDR3 is TGCGCCAGCAGCGGGACTCCTGACGCCTATGAGCAGTACTTC. It yields the protein CASSGTPDAYEQYF. The V and J genes are TRBV5-1 and TRBJ2-7; TRBD2 is a possible D gene (6 bases). Germline lookup yields CDR1 SGHRS and CDR2 YFSETQ. The CDR3 contains 14 residues.

This clone was counted only a few times. The chain uses TRBV5-4 and TRBJ1-1; 7 bases match TRBD1. The CDR3 covers 16 residues. Germline CDR1 SGHNT, CDR2 YYREEE (reference sequence). The V segment lost 4 bases and the J segment 2 bases; nucleotides outside the gene matches: 11. For the CDR3, the DNA is TGTGCCAGCAGCCGTAATTTAGGGACAGCTAACACTGAAGCTTTCTTT. Translation gives CASSRNLGTANTEAFF.

The V gene is TRBV7-9, the J gene TRBJ2-1; D perhaps matches TRBD1 (6 bases). Germline-derived CDR1 and CDR2 are SEHNR and FQNEAQ (reference sequence). Trimming removed 1 base from V and 5 bases from J, with 9 bases in between. The CDR3 loop spans 14 amino acids. CDR3 region: CASSLGAGDNEQFF. As DNA, the CDR3 is TGTGCCAGCAGCTTAGGTGCAGGGGACAATGAGCAGTTCTTC.